This TCR beta chain was profiled in a study of T cells in Graves' hyperthyroidism and ophthalmopathy. At the level of the study: At initial diagnosis, before any treatment had begun, peripheral blood was obtained.

The investigators amplified TCR beta CDR3 regions from RNA transcripts. During a first-round RT-PCR of the TCR CDR3, the HTBI primer set was used. TCRdb re-analysed the multiplex PCR reads in MiXCR, keeping a single row per CDR3 protein. The sample includes around 690,000 distinct CDR3 sequences, 15% to 20% seen only once; the top ten take less than 20%. No ophthalmopathy progression within 18 months constituted stable Graves' hyperthyroidism. The germline V gene encodes CDR1 SGHTA and CDR2 FQGTGA. The CDR3 spans 14 residues. Trimming pared 5 bases from V and 5 bases from J, leaving 13 bases between. Findings and limits, study-wide: Among clonotypes expanded in thyroid above 0.001, most were also found in blood. Ophthalmopathy cases were set apart from stable hyperthyroidism by a 13 V-J model.

This clonotype was picked up a small number of times. The antigen is unknown. The sample was blood. The sequence came from a man in his fifties or sixties with Graves' hyperthyroidism. The gene calls are TRBV7-3 and TRBJ2-1, with D uncertain. The CDR3 loop is CASSPAPTDNEQFF. DNA for the CDR3: TGTGCCAGCAGCCCCGCCCCTACGGACAATGAGCAGTTCTTC. Drawing the rest from reference TRBV7-3 and TRBJ2-1, the complete variable domain is GAGVSQTPSNKVTEKGKYVELRCDPISGHTALYWYRQSLGQGPEFLIYFQGTGAADDSGLPNDRFFAVRPEGSVSTLKIQRTERGDSAVYLCASSPAPTDNEQFFGPGTRLTVL.